The clone carrying this TCR beta chain showed up just a few times. Antigen unknown. Compared with germline, one end of the junction differs, possibly owing to a read error. For every donor, a draw yielded around 10 milliliters of peripheral blood. These data come from a study of blood T cells in healthy people across ages. Background on the study: Template-switching capture recovered about one barcoded beta molecule per two T cells.

Combining a sample-barcoded 5' primer with a J-beta primer mix, a second PCR ran for roughly 7 to 12 cycles. From the 5' RACE reads, TCRdb called clonotypes with MiXCR, one entry per CDR3 protein. The sample lists about 630,000 distinct CDR3 sequences, around 20% seen once, with approximately 3.7% in the top ten. Notes on the study in general: Versus aged donors, long-lived donors had higher diversity and more naive CD4+ cells. Per million T cells, TCR beta diversity dropped about linearly as age rose.

The TCR sequence derives from a man in his 70s in good health. The material sequenced was blood.

As DNA, the CDR3 is TGTGCCAGCACTCGGAAAGAGACCCAGCACTTC. This encodes CASTRKETQHF. The chain recombines TRBV28 with TRBJ2-5; no clear D gene. CDR3 size: 11 residues. Germline V gene sequence: CDR1 MDHEN, CDR2 SYDVKM.